These 23 T cell receptor beta chains originate from one sample sequenced in a study of shared clonotypes between healthy human individuals. Sequencing was performed with immunoSEQ multiplex PCR; in TCRdb, only in-frame clones are kept and a portion is missing. Altogether 560,000 or so clones are present, around 96% being singletons, with the ten largest covering about 0.11%. CD45RO-negative, CCR7-positively selected cells formed the naive CD8 fraction, excluding terminally differentiated effector memory CD45RA+ cells. Sequencing was carried out using naive CD8+ T cells sorted from blood. These receptors originate from a woman aged 25 to 45 in good health.

The chain recombines TRBV27 with TRBJ2-1; 7 positions match TRBD2. J lost 0 bases, V lost 3 bases, and 2 bases had no gene match. The CDR3 runs 15 residues. CDR1 is MNHEY and CDR2 is SMNVEV in the germline V gene (reference sequence). The CDR3 DNA follows: TGTGCCAGCAGTTTTAGCGGGTACTCCTACAATGAGCAGTTCTTC. Translating gives CASSFSGYSYNEQFF.

The V gene is TRBV29-1, the J gene TRBJ2-7; D remains unclear. Looked up from germline, CDR1 is SQVTM and CDR2 is ANQGSEA. This CDR3 has 11 amino acids. V dropped 4 bases and J dropped 4 bases, with 8 bases sitting between them. CDR3 sequence (DNA): TGCAGCGTTGGGATGGGTTACGAGCAGTACTTC. Translating gives CSVGMGYEQYF.

The rearrangement uses TRBV28 and TRBJ1-5; 11 bases map to TRBD1. Per germline, CDR1 MDHEN and CDR2 SYDVKM. V trimming: 2 bases; J trimming: 3 bases; junction bases outside the gene matches: 3. There are 16 residues in the CDR3. Here the CDR3 DNA reads TGTGCCAGCAGTTTAGGGACAGGGGGATCCAATCAGCCCCAGCATTTT. This encodes CASSLGTGGSNQPQHF.

The gene calls are TRBV7-7 and TRBJ2-1; maybe TRBD1 (6 bases). The V gene lost 5 bases and the J gene lost 7 bases, with 9 bases spanning the gap. The CDR3 is 12 amino acids. CDR1 and CDR2 from the germline V gene are SSHAT and FNYEAQ (reference sequence). The CDR3 region has the DNA TGTGCCAGCAGCCCCGACAGGAATGAGCAGTTCTTC. Its protein is CASSPDRNEQFF.

The V and J genes are TRBV28 and TRBJ2-7; TRBD1 might be the D (6 bases). V was shortened by 4 bases and J by 5 bases, with 12 bases between the two germline ends. CDR1 and CDR2 from the germline V gene are MDHEN and SYDVKM. The CDR3 is 13 residues long. In DNA, the CDR3 is TGTGCCAGCAGTTCAGCAGGGGCCAACGAGCAGTACTTC. Its protein is CASSSAGANEQYF.

The chain is built from TRBV4-1 and TRBJ1-4; D unclear. The CDR3 has 15 amino acids. Germline CDR1 and CDR2: MGHRA and YSYEKL. V lost 0 bases to trimming and J lost 13 bases, with 18 bases between them. The CDR3, as DNA: TGCGCCAGCAGCCAAGAAGGGTGGAGCTCGAATGGACTGTTTTTT. It specifies CASSQEGWSSNGLFF.

The rearrangement uses TRBV27 and TRBJ2-7, with TRBD1 matching 7 bases. Germline lookup yields CDR1 MNHEY and CDR2 SMNVEV (reference sequence). The CDR3 runs 14 residues. The trim removed 6 bases at V and 0 bases at J, leaving 5 bases unmatched. CDR3 sequence reads: CASRSTGISYEQYF. CDR3 in DNA: TGTGCCAGCAGGTCGACAGGGATCTCCTACGAGCAGTACTTC.

The J gene is TRBJ1-5, the V gene TRBV19; D call uncertain. This CDR3 has 14 amino acids. Deletions cut 0 bases from V and 10 bases from J, with 13 bases between. Germline V lookup: CDR1 LNHDA, CDR2 SQIVND (reference sequence). For the CDR3, the DNA is TGTGCCAGTAGTATAGACCCGGCCGTATCTCCCCAGCATTTT. This sequence encodes CASSIDPAVSPQHF.

This chain connects TRBV13 to TRBJ1-1; maybe TRBD1 (5 bases). The V and J ends lost 1 base and 3 bases respectively, with 12 bases between them. The CDR3 is 15 amino acids. From germline, CDR1 is PRHDT and CDR2 FYEKMQ (reference sequence). The CDR3 DNA is TGTGCCAGCAGCTTAGTATCCGGGGGTGACACTGAAGCTTTCTTT. This codes for CASSLVSGGDTEAFF.

As concerns this clone: The sample contains more than one DNA sequence encoding this CDR3. This chain's CDR3 is CASSFLTGELFF. The CDR3 DNA is TGTGCCAGCAGTTTTCTGACAGGGGAGCTGTTTTTT. The chain couples TRBV28 to TRBJ2-2; D remains unclear. Trimming cost V 3 bases and J 8 bases, with 7 bases left between them. The CDR3 length is 12 residues. CDR1 and CDR2 (germline): MDHEN, SYDVKM.

The gene calls are TRBV5-1 and TRBJ2-1, with D hard to call. This CDR3 is built from 12 residues. V dropped 6 bases and J dropped 9 bases, with 13 bases sitting between them. The germline CDR1 and CDR2 sequences are SGHRS and YFSETQ. Here the CDR3 DNA reads TGCGCCAGCACCCCCGGGTACGGTGAGCAGTTCTTC. Residues: CASTPGYGEQFF.

This clone was detected only once. This chain joins TRBV19 and TRBJ2-7; D is uncertain. The V gene lost 3 bases and the J gene lost 2 bases, with 14 bases spanning the gap. The CDR3 loop spans 15 amino acids. The germline CDR1 and CDR2 sequences are LNHDA and SQIVND (reference sequence). CDR3 in amino acids: CASSIPARPPYEQYF. CDR3 in DNA: TGTGCCAGTAGTATTCCGGCCCGTCCCCCCTACGAGCAGTACTTC.

The chain recombines TRBV19 with TRBJ2-3; 7 nucleotides match TRBD2. The germline CDR1 and CDR2 sequences are LNHDA and SQIVND (reference sequence). This CDR3 region has 18 residues. Trimming took 0 bases from V and 4 from J; bases not matched to a gene: 13. The CDR3 DNA follows: TGTGCCAGTAGTATAGATCTTGAAACTAGCGTAACCTCAGATACGCAGTATTTT. Translation gives CASSIDLETSVTSDTQYF.

On this clone itself: Different DNA sequences within this sample yield the same CDR3. The genes are TRBV27 and TRBJ2-7; D is perhaps TRBD1 or TRBD2 (5 bases each). CDR1 is MNHEY, CDR2 SMNVEV, per germline (reference sequence). The CDR3 loop spans 13 amino acids. V lost 5 bases to trimming and J lost 2 bases, with 10 bases between them. Here the CDR3 reads CASSPGTAYEQYF. In DNA, the CDR3 is TGTGCCAGCAGTCCGGGGACGGCCTACGAGCAGTACTTC.

J is TRBJ2-7 and V is TRBV10-2; TRBD2 agrees at 9 bases. With 6 bases clipped from V and 3 bases from J, the junction kept 6 bases outside the gene matches. Germline CDR1 WSHSY, CDR2 SAAADI. This CDR3 comprises 14 residues. CDR3 nucleotide sequence: TGCGCCAGCAGCCCTGGGACTAGCATCTACGAGCAGTACTTC. Translating gives CASSPGTSIYEQYF.

The J gene is TRBJ2-7, the V gene TRBV7-9; 9 bases match TRBD1. From germline, CDR1 is SEHNR and CDR2 FQNEAQ (reference sequence). With 5 bases clipped from V and 4 bases from J, the junction kept 9 bases outside the gene matches. CDR3 length: 15 residues. The CDR3 protein is CASSRTTGGEYEQYF. The CDR3 DNA reads TGTGCCAGCAGCCGAACGACAGGGGGGGAGTACGAGCAGTACTTC. The full variable domain, in which reference TRBV7-9 and TRBJ2-7 provide the parts outside the CDR3, is DTGVSQNPRHKITKRGQNVTFRCDPISEHNRLYWYRQTLGQGPEFLTYFQNEAQLEKSRLLSDRFSAERPKGSFSTLEIQRTEQGDSAMYLCASSRTTGGEYEQYFGPGTRLTVT.

The V call is TRBV7-9, the J call TRBJ2-7, with D possibly matching TRBD2 (6 bases). The germline V gene encodes CDR1 SEHNR and CDR2 FQNEAQ (reference sequence). This CDR3 has 14 amino acids. V lost 2 bases and J lost 2, with 10 bases in between. CDR3: CASSLMVAAYEQYF. In nucleotides, the CDR3 is TGTGCCAGCAGCTTAATGGTAGCGGCCTACGAGCAGTACTTC. Combining the CDR3 with reference TRBV7-9 and TRBJ2-7 gives the whole variable domain DTGVSQNPRHKITKRGQNVTFRCDPISEHNRLYWYRQTLGQGPEFLTYFQNEAQLEKSRLLSDRFSAERPKGSFSTLEIQRTEQGDSAMYLCASSLMVAAYEQYFGPGTRLTVT.

This chain uses TRBV4-1 with TRBJ1-5; 8 positions match TRBD1. Trimming cost V 3 bases and J 0 bases; bases outside gene matches: 1. Germline assignment: CDR1 MGHRA and CDR2 YSYEKL. The CDR3 runs 15 residues. CDR3 amino acids: CASSQQGASNQPQHF. For the CDR3, the DNA is TGCGCCAGCAGCCAGCAGGGGGCTAGCAATCAGCCCCAGCATTTT.

The chain is built from TRBV21-1 and TRBJ2-7; the D call in the table, TRBD2, was not verified against the DNA. TRBV21-1 is a pseudogene. CDR3 size: 14 residues. CDR3 sequence (DNA): TGTGCCAGTAATACTCGAACCGAAATCTACGAGCAGTACTTC. It translates to CASNTRTEIYEQYF.

This chain joins TRBV2 and TRBJ2-7; 9 nucleotides agree with TRBD1. The V gene end was trimmed by 2 bases and the J gene end by 5 bases; junction bases not matched to a gene: 4. Per the germline V gene, CDR1 is SNHLY and CDR2 is FYNNEI. This CDR3 has 14 residues. DNA of the CDR3: TGTGCCAGCAGTGAATGGGACAGGGTAAACGAGCAGTACTTC. Protein sequence: CASSEWDRVNEQYF.

The chain links TRBV28 to TRBJ2-1, with 9 bases lining up with TRBD2. CDR1 is MDHEN and CDR2 is SYDVKM in the germline V gene. V lost 6 bases and J lost 5; bases outside the gene matches: 2. The CDR3 covers 13 residues. The CDR3, as DNA: TGTGCCAGCAGGGCTAGCGGGGACAATGAGCAGTTCTTC. Translated: CASRASGDNEQFF.

As DNA, the CDR3 is TGTGCCAGCAGTTTTCATTCAGAAAATACGAACACCGGGGAGCTGTTTTTT. Its translation: CASSFHSENTNTGELFF. The chain recombines TRBV27 with TRBJ2-2; no reliable D call. The V end lost 3 bases, the J end lost 0 bases, and 14 bases lay between the germline ends. Germline V lookup: CDR1 MNHEY, CDR2 SMNVEV (reference sequence). The CDR3 consists of 17 residues.

Here the CDR3 reads CASSQDVETQYF. In nucleotides, the CDR3 is TGTGCCAGCAGTCAAGACGTTGAGACCCAGTACTTC. This chain joins TRBV6-5 and TRBJ2-5; D gene unclear. Germline assignment: CDR1 MNHEY and CDR2 SVGAGI. CDR3 length: 12 residues. V lost 5 bases and J lost 5, with 9 bases in between.